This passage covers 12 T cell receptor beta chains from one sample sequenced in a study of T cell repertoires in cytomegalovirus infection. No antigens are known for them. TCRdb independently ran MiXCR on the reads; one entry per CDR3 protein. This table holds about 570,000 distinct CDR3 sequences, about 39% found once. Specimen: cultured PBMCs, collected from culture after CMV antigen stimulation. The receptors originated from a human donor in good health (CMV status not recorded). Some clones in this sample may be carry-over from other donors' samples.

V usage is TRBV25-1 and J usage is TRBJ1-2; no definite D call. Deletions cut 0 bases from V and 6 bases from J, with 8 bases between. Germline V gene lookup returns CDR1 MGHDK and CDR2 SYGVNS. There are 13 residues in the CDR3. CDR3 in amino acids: CASSEYGADGYTF. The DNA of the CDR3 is TGTGCCAGCAGTGAATACGGCGCAGATGGCTACACCTTC.

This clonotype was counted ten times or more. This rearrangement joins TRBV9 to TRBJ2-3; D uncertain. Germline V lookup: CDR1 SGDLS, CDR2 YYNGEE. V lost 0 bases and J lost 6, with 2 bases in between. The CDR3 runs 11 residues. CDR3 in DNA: TGTGCCAGCAGCGTAGCTGATACGCAGTATTTT. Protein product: CASSVADTQYF.

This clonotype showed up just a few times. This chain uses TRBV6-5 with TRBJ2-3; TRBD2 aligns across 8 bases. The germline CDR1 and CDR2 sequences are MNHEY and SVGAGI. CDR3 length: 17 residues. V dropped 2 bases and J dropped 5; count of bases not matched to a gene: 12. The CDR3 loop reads CASSYQGSGGGGDTQYF. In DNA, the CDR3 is TGTGCCAGCAGTTACCAAGGGAGCGGGGGAGGAGGAGATACGCAGTATTTT.

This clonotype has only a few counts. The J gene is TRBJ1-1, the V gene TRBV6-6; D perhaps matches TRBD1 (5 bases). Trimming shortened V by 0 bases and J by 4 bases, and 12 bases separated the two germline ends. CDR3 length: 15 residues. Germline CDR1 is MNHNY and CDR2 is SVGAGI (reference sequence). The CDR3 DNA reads TGTGCCAGCAGTTACTCGGGGGGACGGGTCACTGAAGCTTTCTTT. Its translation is CASSYSGGRVTEAFF.

CDR3 sequence (DNA): TGTGCCAGCAGCTCACGTCCCGGGACAGGAATGGGGGACAGCGGGGAGCTGTTTTTT. Its protein is CASSSRPGTGMGDSGELFF. The rearrangement uses TRBV11-3 and TRBJ2-2; 8 bases are shared with TRBD1. This CDR3 has 19 residues. Germline CDR1 is SGHNT and CDR2 is YENEEA. J was trimmed by 7 bases and V by 4 bases; bases with no gene match: 20.

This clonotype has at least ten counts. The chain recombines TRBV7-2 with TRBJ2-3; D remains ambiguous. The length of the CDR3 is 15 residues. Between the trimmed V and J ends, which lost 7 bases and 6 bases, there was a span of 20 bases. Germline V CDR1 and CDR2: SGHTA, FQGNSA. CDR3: CASTSGTYKYDTQYF. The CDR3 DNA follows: TGTGCCAGCACCTCTGGCACCTACAAGTACGATACGCAGTATTTT.

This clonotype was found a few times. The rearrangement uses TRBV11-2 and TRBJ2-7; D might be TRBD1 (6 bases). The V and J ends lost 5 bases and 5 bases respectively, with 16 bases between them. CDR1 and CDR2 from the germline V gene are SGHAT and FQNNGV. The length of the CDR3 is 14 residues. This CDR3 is CASSIRTAPNEQYF. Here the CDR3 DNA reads TGTGCCAGCAGCATCCGGACAGCGCCCAACGAGCAGTACTTC.

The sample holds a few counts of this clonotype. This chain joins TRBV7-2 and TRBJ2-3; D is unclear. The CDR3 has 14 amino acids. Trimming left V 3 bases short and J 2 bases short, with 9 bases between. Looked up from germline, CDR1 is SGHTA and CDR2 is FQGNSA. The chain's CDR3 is CASSFLGYTDTQYF. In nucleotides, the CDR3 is TGTGCCAGCAGCTTTTTGGGTTACACAGATACGCAGTATTTT.

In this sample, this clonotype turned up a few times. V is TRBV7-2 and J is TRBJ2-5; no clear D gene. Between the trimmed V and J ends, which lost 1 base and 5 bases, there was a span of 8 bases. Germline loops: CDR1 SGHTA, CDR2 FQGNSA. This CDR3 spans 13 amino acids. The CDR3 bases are TGTGCCAGCAGCTTAGGGTGGCGGGAGACCCAGTACTTC. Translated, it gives CASSLGWRETQYF.

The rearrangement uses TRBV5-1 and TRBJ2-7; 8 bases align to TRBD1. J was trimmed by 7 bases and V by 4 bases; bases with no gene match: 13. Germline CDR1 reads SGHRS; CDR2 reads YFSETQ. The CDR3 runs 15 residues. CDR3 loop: CASSTGTGLPIEQYF. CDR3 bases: TGCGCCAGCAGCACGGGGACAGGCCTCCCAATAGAGCAGTACTTC.

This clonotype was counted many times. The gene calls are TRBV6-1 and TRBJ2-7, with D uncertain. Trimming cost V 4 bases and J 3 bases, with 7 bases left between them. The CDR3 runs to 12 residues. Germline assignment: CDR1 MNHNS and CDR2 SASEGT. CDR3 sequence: CASSVWGYEQYF. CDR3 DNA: TGTGCCAGCAGTGTCTGGGGCTACGAGCAGTACTTC.

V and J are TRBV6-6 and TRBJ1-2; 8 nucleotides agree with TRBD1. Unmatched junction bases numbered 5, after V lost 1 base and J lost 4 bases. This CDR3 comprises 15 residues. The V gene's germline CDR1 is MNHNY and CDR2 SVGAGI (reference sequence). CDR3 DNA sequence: TGTGCCAGCAGTTACTATGGGACAGGCCGCTATGGCTACACCTTC. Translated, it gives CASSYYGTGRYGYTF.